Below, 3 T cell receptor beta chains from the same sample are listed, as sequenced in a study of shared clonotypes between healthy human individuals (dated by TCRdb to about 2020). The library was made by the immunoSEQ multiplex PCR assay. TCRdb mirrors the immuneACCESS table, restricted to in-frame sequences. Some clones are absent from its copies; in checked studies, under half trace to an unresolved V gene, and the reason for the others is unknown. A total of some 1.1 million clones appear in this sample, roughly 77% of them only once. Of the sample, 0.85% to 1% falls within the top ten clones. What was sequenced was memory CD4+ T cells from PBMCs. What the cell subset or site label conveys for this sample: CD45RA-negative fraction. The origin of the receptors is a man younger than 35 in good health. Some clones in this sample may be carry-over from other donors' samples.

The chain carries TRBV11-3 and TRBJ2-1; 12 bases fit TRBD2. Germline V gene lookup returns CDR1 SGHNT and CDR2 YENEEA. The J segment lost 6 bases and the V segment lost 5 bases, leaving 8 bases of the junction unmatched. CDR3 length: 16 amino acids. The CDR3 loop is CASSPQTSGGRNEQFF. The CDR3 region has the DNA TGTGCCAGCAGCCCACAGACTAGCGGGGGCCGCAATGAGCAGTTCTTC.

J is TRBJ2-3 and V is TRBV12-5; 8 positions agree with TRBD2. V lost 5 bases, J lost 9 bases, and 4 bases stayed unmatched. CDR1 and CDR2 (germline): LGHNT, FRNRAP. This CDR3 has 12 residues. DNA for the CDR3: TGTGCTAGTGGTGCGGGGGGATCGACGCAGTATTTT. Amino acid sequence: CASGAGGSTQYF.

Here the CDR3 reads CASSFRPSSADTQYF. CDR3 bases: TGTGCCAGCAGCTTTCGCCCTTCCAGCGCAGATACGCAGTATTTT. This chain joins TRBV7-2 and TRBJ2-3, with D unresolved. The CDR3 totals 15 residues. Germline lookup yields CDR1 SGHTA and CDR2 FQGNSA. Trimming removed 3 bases from V and 4 bases from J, with 14 bases in between.